A single sample gave rise to the 22 T cell receptor beta chains below, sequenced in a study of OX40 agonist ivuxolimab in advanced cancers. Assay: immunoSEQ multiplex PCR; the TCRdb copy retains only in-frame clones and omits some. The table lists some 60,000 clones, approximately 86% of them singletons. The sample consisted of CD4+ or CD8+ T cells sorted from blood, taken in a trial of the OX40 agonist ivuxolimab. These receptors were obtained from an adult with an advanced solid tumor such as melanoma, head and neck, liver or kidney cancer.

This chain links TRBV15 with TRBJ1-5; 9 bases align to TRBD1. Trimming cost V 1 base and J 7 bases; bases outside gene matches: 5. The CDR3 length is 15 residues. The germline gives CDR1 LNHNV, CDR2 YYDKDF (reference sequence). CDR3 coding DNA: TGTGCCACCAGCAGAGGTGACAGGGGGATCCAGCCCCAGCATTTT. Translation gives CATSRGDRGIQPQHF. Variable domain in full (rest from reference TRBV15 and TRBJ1-5): DAMVIQNPRYQVTQFGKPVTLSCSQTLNHNVMYWYQQKSSQAPKLLFHYYDKDFNNEADTPDNFQSRRPNTSFCFLDIRSPGLGDTAMYLCATSRGDRGIQPQHFGDGTRLSIL.

The CDR3 DNA follows: TGCAGTGCTAGTATTAAGTACGAGCAGTACTTC. Its protein product is CSASIKYEQYF. The V and J genes are TRBV20-1 and TRBJ2-7; D is unresolved. Trimming pared 3 bases from V and 4 bases from J, leaving 7 bases between. Germline V gene lookup returns CDR1 DFQATT and CDR2 SNEGSKA (reference sequence). The CDR3 runs 11 residues.

The chain combines TRBV2 with TRBJ1-1; D is possibly TRBD1 (5 bases). The length of the CDR3 is 14 residues. The germline V gene has CDR1 SNHLY and CDR2 FYNNEI. V was pared by 6 bases and J by 11 bases, with 22 bases between. CDR3 DNA sequence: TGTGCCAGCAGGGCAAGTCAGGGAACCCTGGTGGCTTTCTTT. Protein: CASRASQGTLVAFF.

V is TRBV14 and J is TRBJ2-7; no clear D gene. This CDR3 has 13 residues. V was trimmed by 0 bases and J by 3 bases, leaving 6 bases between them. Germline CDR1 reads SGHDN; CDR2 reads FVKESK. Here the CDR3 DNA reads TGTGCCAGCAGCCAAGATTTAGGCTACGAGCAGTACTTC. Encoded protein: CASSQDLGYEQYF. The variable domain in full, with the rest retrieved from reference TRBV14 and TRBJ2-7, is EAGVTQFPSHSVIEKGQTVTLRCDPISGHDNLYWYRRVMGKEIKFLLHFVKESKQDESGMPNNRFLAERTGGTYSTLKVQPAELEDSGVYFCASSQDLGYEQYFGPGTRLTVT.

The rearrangement links TRBV27 to TRBJ1-2; a possible D gene is TRBD1 (6 bases). V lost 3 bases, J lost 0 bases, and 11 bases lay in between. The CDR3 is 15 amino acids. Per germline, CDR1 MNHEY and CDR2 SMNVEV (reference sequence). The CDR3 DNA sequence: TGTGCCAGCAGTTTCTCACAGGGAGCTAACTATGGCTACACCTTC. Translation gives CASSFSQGANYGYTF.

This chain uses TRBV6-5 with TRBJ2-7; D may be TRBD2 (5 bases). The germline V and J ends were trimmed by 5 bases and 7 bases, with 12 bases remaining between them. The CDR3 loop spans 12 amino acids. Germline CDR1 reads MNHEY; CDR2 reads SVGAGI. The CDR3 region has the DNA TGTGCCAGCAGTCTACGGGGTCGGGAGCAGTACTTC. Protein sequence: CASSLRGREQYF.

This CDR3 reads CASSSEYEQYF. Here the CDR3 DNA reads TGTGCCAGCAGTTCCGAATACGAGCAGTACTTC. The V gene is TRBV28, the J gene TRBJ2-7; D not certain. V shed 4 bases and J shed 4 bases, with 5 bases lying between them. In germline, CDR1 is MDHEN, CDR2 SYDVKM. The CDR3 spans 11 residues.

V gene TRBV5-1 combines with J gene TRBJ2-5, with TRBD1 matching over 8 bases. The better agreement between TRBJ2-7 and the DNA end casts doubt on the J call. Germline loops: CDR1 SGHRS, CDR2 YFSETQ. There are 15 residues in the CDR3. CDR3 bases: TGCGCCAGCAGCTTGGGGGCAGGGGGCCCCTACGAGCAGTACTTC. As protein: CASSLGAGGPYEQYF.

This clone was recorded once. The V gene is TRBV2, the J gene TRBJ2-7; D is possibly TRBD1 (5 bases). CDR1 SNHLY and CDR2 FYNNEI come from the germline V gene. Trimming stripped 5 bases from V and 2 bases from J, with 10 bases between. The CDR3 runs to 13 residues. CDR3: CASSKGRPYEQYF. DNA for the CDR3: TGTGCCAGCAGTAAGGGGCGCCCCTACGAGCAGTACTTC.

V is TRBV11-2 and J is TRBJ1-5; D unresolved. Germline V CDR1 and CDR2: SGHAT, FQNNGV. The ends were cut back, 1 base at V and 2 bases at J, with 9 bases in the middle. The CDR3 covers 15 residues. The CDR3 spells CASSLGGLGNQPQHF. The CDR3 nucleotides read TGTGCCAGCAGCTTAGGGGGTTTGGGCAATCAGCCCCAGCATTTT.

The chain has TRBV19 and TRBJ2-3, with D possibly TRBD2 on 5 matching bases. V was clipped by 5 bases and J by 1 base, with 7 bases between them. CDR3 length: 13 amino acids. Germline lookup yields CDR1 LNHDA and CDR2 SQIVND (reference sequence). The DNA for the CDR3 is TGTGCCAGTAGTTACGGGGGCACAGATACGCAGTATTTT. Translation: CASSYGGTDTQYF.

V usage is TRBV29-1 and J usage is TRBJ2-7; 9 nucleotides line up with TRBD1. The germline V gene has CDR1 SQVTM and CDR2 ANQGSEA. The V gene end was trimmed by 4 bases and the J gene end by 1 base; junction bases not matched to a gene: 5. This CDR3 contains 14 residues. CDR3 protein: CSVGGGQGSYEQYF. CDR3 in DNA: TGCAGCGTTGGGGGGGGACAGGGTTCCTACGAGCAGTACTTC.

The rearrangement links TRBV18 to TRBJ1-1, with TRBD1 as a possible D gene (5 bases). From germline, CDR1 is KGHSH and CDR2 LQKENI. Trimming shortened V by 2 bases and J by 3 bases, and 10 bases separated the two germline ends. The CDR3 is 14 residues long. CDR3 sequence reads: CASSPAGPHTEAFF. The CDR3 nucleotides are TGTGCCAGCTCACCAGCGGGGCCCCACACTGAAGCTTTCTTT.

This chain connects TRBV11-3 to TRBJ1-5; maybe TRBD1 (5 bases). Germline loops: CDR1 SGHNT, CDR2 YENEEA. V lost 10 bases, J lost 4 bases, and 17 bases lay in between. The CDR3 runs to 14 residues. In nucleotides, the CDR3 is TGTGCCAACCCAGGGAATTTAACAAATCAGCCCCAGCATTTT. The encoded protein is CANPGNLTNQPQHF.

A single count supports this clone. The rearrangement links TRBV7-2 to TRBJ2-1; no clear D. The germline V and J ends were trimmed by 0 bases and 4 bases, with 10 bases remaining between them. Germline V gene sequence: CDR1 SGHTA, CDR2 FQGNSA. This CDR3 region has 15 residues. CDR3 DNA sequence: TGTGCCAGCAGCTTAGCGGGCGGCGAATACAATGAGCAGTTCTTC. Its protein product is CASSLAGGEYNEQFF.

The chain is built from TRBV5-1 and TRBJ2-3; D remains ambiguous. In germline, CDR1 is SGHRS, CDR2 YFSETQ. The CDR3 is made up of 13 amino acids. V was trimmed by 2 bases and J by 3 bases, leaving 7 bases between them. CDR3 amino acids: CASSFSKTDTQYF. In DNA form, the CDR3 reads TGCGCCAGCAGCTTTTCCAAGACAGATACGCAGTATTTT.

The chain has TRBV6-6 and TRBJ2-7; D unclear. V was trimmed by 8 bases and J by 0 bases, leaving 8 bases between them. CDR3 length equals 12 residues. In germline, CDR1 is MNHNY, CDR2 SVGAGI (reference sequence). The CDR3 spells CASGQLSYEQYF. DNA of the CDR3: TGTGCCAGCGGCCAGCTCTCCTACGAGCAGTACTTC.

This clone has just one count. This chain joins TRBV2 and TRBJ2-2; perhaps D is TRBD1 or TRBD2 (5 bases each). The CDR3 loop spans 15 amino acids. V gave up 3 bases and J gave up 8 bases, with 16 bases separating them. The V gene's germline CDR1 is SNHLY and CDR2 FYNNEI. The CDR3 protein is CASSDRLEGWGELFF. The CDR3 DNA reads TGTGCCAGCAGTGACCGACTTGAGGGGTGGGGGGAGCTGTTTTTT.

The chain is built from TRBV19 and TRBJ1-1; 8 nucleotides align to TRBD1. Trimming cost V 5 bases and J 1 base; bases outside gene matches: 21. Germline V gives CDR1 LNHDA, CDR2 SQIVND (reference sequence). CDR3 length equals 20 residues. The CDR3 reads CASSPFGGIFGQGSNTEAFF. CDR3 DNA sequence: TGTGCCAGTAGTCCATTTGGGGGCATTTTCGGACAGGGCTCGAACACTGAAGCTTTCTTT. Based on the CDR3 plus reference TRBV19 and TRBJ1-1, the full variable domain is DGGITQSPKYLFRKEGQNVTLSCEQNLNHDAMYWYRQDPGQGLRLIYYSQIVNDFQKGDIAEGYSVSREKKESFPLTVTSAQKNPTAFYLCASSPFGGIFGQGSNTEAFFGQGTRLTVV.

The chain uses TRBV6-6 and TRBJ1-5, with D perhaps TRBD1 (5 bases). The CDR3 is made up of 14 amino acids. The V gene's germline CDR1 is MNHNY and CDR2 SVGAGI (reference sequence). Trimming shortened V by 6 bases and J by 6 bases, and 15 bases separated the two germline ends. The CDR3 region has the DNA TGTGCCAGCAGGGGGCGAACAGCGGGTCAGCCCCAGCATTTT. It codes for CASRGRTAGQPQHF.

V is TRBV7-8 and J is TRBJ2-1; 7 bases fit TRBD2. V gave up 0 bases and J gave up 0 bases; unmatched junction bases: 14. The CDR3 is made up of 20 amino acids. Germline values: CDR1 SGHVS, CDR2 FQNEAQ. The CDR3 DNA reads as TGTGCCAGCAGCTTAGCACGTCGGGGGAGGGCTGGGAGCTCCTACAATGAGCAGTTCTTC. It translates to CASSLARRGRAGSSYNEQFF.

The chain carries TRBV10-2 and TRBJ2-7; perhaps TRBD2 as D (6 bases). The CDR3 runs to 16 residues. Trimming took off 3 bases at V and 2 bases at J, with 17 bases between the two ends. Germline loops: CDR1 WSHSY, CDR2 SAAADI. This CDR3 is CASSDNLGGRTYEQYF. In DNA form, the CDR3 reads TGCGCCAGCAGTGATAATCTTGGGGGGAGGACCTACGAGCAGTACTTC.